The text below deals with one T cell receptor beta chain. This sample was taken from a study of CD8 T cells in Susac syndrome. Germline assignment: CDR1 SGDLS and CDR2 YYNGEE. The trim removed 0 bases at V and 7 bases at J, leaving 12 bases unmatched. CDR3 length equals 17 residues. A quantity of about 0.5 to 1 ug RNA underwent reverse transcription using random hexamers. TCRdb re-analysed the immunoSEQ multiplex PCR reads in MiXCR, keeping a single row per CDR3 protein. The sample contains 300,000 or so distinct CDR3 sequences, under 95% of which appear only once. The authors carried out high-throughput sequencing of TCR beta. They applied it to CD8+ and CD4+ T cells obtained from blood.

The sequence came from a human donor with multiple sclerosis. Sequencing used CD4+ T cells from PBMCs. The chain combines TRBV9 with TRBJ2-2; 7 bases are a match to TRBD1. CDR3 DNA: TGTGCCAGCAGCGTAGGCCATATTATCCGGGACAGCGGGGAGCTGTTTTTT. Amino acid sequence: CASSVGHIIRDSGELFF. The variable domain in full, completed from reference TRBV9 and TRBJ2-2, reads DSGVTQTPKHLITATGQRVTLRCSPRSGDLSVYWYQQSLDQGLQFLIQYYNGEERAKGNILERFSAQQFPDLHSELNLSSLELGDSALYFCASSVGHIIRDSGELFFGEGSRLTVL.